This T cell receptor beta chain derives from a study of CD8 T cell repertoires and HIV-1 epitope variants. Study details: Each of Twenty-five Gag and Nef epitope peptides stimulated a separate culture.

Method: immunoSEQ multiplex PCR; TCRdb's copy keeps in-frame clones and lacks some. This sample carries 5,900 or so clones, just over 65% of them seen once, and the ten largest clones take about 42%. Note on this clone: Antigen unknown.

The sequence derives from a male donor with HIV. The sequencing sample was made of cultured CD8+ T cells derived from PBMCs.

CDR3 in DNA: TGTGCCAGCAGCTTAGACGCAGGCGAGAGCTATGGCTACACCTTC. Encoded protein: CASSLDAGESYGYTF. The V gene is TRBV7-6, the J gene TRBJ1-2; D unclear. V lost 1 base and J lost 4, with 13 bases in between. The CDR3 runs 15 residues. Germline values: CDR1 SGHVS, CDR2 FNYEAQ.